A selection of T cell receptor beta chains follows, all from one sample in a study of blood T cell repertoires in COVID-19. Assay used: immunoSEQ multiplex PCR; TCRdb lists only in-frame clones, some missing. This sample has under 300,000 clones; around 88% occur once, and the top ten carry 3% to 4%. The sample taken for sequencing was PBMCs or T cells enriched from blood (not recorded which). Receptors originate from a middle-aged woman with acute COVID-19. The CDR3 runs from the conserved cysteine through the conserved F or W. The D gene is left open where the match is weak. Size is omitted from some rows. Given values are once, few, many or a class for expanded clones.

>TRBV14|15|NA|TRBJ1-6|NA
TGTGCCAGCAGCCAAGTACGGGGAGGTAATTCACCCCTCCACTTT
CASSQVRGGNSPLHF
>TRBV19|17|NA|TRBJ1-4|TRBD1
TGTGCCAGTAGTATAGCGGGGACAGGGTTCATCAATGAAAAACTGTTTTTT
CASSIAGTGFINEKLFF
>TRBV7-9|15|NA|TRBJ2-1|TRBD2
TGTGCCAGCAGTTCTCTAGCGGGAGGATTTAATGAGCAGTTCTTC
CASSSLAGGFNEQFF
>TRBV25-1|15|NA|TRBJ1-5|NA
TGTGCCAGCAGTGAATATCGAGATAGCAATCAGCCCCAGCATTTT
CASSEYRDSNQPQHF
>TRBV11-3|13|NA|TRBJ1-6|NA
TGTGCCAGCGTCGAGGATAGTAATTCACCCCTCCACTTT
CASVEDSNSPLHF
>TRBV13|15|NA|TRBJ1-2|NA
TGTGCCAGCACCCCCCCGGCCGGGGAACGGTATGGCTACACCTTC
CASTPPAGERYGYTF
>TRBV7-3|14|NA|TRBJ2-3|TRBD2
TGTGCCAGCGCGACTAGCGGGAGAGAAAATACGCAGTATTTT
CASATSGRENTQYF
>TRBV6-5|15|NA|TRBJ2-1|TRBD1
TGTGCCAGCAGTTACCTCCGGGACAGGGTCAATGAGCAGTTCTTC
CASSYLRDRVNEQFF
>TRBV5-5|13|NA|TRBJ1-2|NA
TGTGCCAGCAGCTTGGAAGACGGACTGGGCTACACCTTC
CASSLEDGLGYTF
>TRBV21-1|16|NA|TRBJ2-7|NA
TGTGCCAGGGCCGGGACTAGCGGGAGAGGGGGTTACGAGCAGTACTTC
CARAGTSGRGGYEQYF
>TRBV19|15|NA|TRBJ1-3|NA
TGTGCCAGTAGTAGGACAGTAACTCCGGGGAACACCATATATTTT
CASSRTVTPGNTIYF
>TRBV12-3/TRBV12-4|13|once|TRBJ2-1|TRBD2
TGTGCCAGCAGTAGACAAGCGGGAGGCGAGCAGTTCTTC
CASSRQAGGEQFF
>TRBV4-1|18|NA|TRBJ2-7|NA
TGCGCCAGCAGCCAAGATCTCCTACGACAGGCTATCTCCTACGAGCAGTACTTC
CASSQDLLRQAISYEQYF
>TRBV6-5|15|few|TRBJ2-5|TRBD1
TGTGCCAGCAGTCAACTAGGACAGGGCCGAGAGACCCAGTACTTC
CASSQLGQGRETQYF
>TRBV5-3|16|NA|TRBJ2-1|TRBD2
TGTGCCAACAAAGACTATCTAGCGGGAAATTCTGATGAGCAGTTCTTC
CANKDYLAGNSDEQFF
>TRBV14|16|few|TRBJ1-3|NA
TGTGCCAGCAGCCCCAGTCGGGGGGGGACTGGAAACACCATATATTTT
CASSPSRGGTGNTIYF